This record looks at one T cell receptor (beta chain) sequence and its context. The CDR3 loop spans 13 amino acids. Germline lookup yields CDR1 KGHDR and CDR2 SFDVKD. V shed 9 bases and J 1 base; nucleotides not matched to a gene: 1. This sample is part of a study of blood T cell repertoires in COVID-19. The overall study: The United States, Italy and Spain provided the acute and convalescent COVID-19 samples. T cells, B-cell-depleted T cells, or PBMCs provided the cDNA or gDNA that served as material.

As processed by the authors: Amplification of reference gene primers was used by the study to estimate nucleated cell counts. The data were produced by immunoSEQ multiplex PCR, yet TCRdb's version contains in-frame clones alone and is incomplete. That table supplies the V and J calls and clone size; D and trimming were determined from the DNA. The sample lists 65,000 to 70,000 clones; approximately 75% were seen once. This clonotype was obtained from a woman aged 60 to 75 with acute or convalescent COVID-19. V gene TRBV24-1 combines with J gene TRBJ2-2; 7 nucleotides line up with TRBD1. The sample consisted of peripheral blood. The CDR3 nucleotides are TGTGCCACCGGACAGGAGAACACCGGGGAGCTGTTTTTT. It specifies CATGQENTGELFF.